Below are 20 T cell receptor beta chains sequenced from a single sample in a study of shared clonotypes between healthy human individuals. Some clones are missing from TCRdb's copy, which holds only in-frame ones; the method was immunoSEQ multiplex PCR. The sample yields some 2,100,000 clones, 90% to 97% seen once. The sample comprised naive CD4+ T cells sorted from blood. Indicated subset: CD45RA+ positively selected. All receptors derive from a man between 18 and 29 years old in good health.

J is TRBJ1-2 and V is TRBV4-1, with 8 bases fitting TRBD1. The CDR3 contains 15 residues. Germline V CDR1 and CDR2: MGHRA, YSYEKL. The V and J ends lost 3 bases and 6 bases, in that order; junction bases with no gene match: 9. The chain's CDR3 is CASSQYPRGRDGYTF. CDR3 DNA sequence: TGCGCCAGCAGCCAGTACCCCAGGGGGCGCGATGGCTACACCTTC.

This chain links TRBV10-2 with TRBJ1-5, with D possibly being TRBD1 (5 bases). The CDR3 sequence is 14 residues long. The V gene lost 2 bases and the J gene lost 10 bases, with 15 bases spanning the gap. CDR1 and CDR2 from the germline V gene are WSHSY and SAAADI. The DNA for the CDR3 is TGCGCCAGCAGTGAGAGGGGTAACCTCGGTCCCCAGCATTTT. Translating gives CASSERGNLGPQHF.

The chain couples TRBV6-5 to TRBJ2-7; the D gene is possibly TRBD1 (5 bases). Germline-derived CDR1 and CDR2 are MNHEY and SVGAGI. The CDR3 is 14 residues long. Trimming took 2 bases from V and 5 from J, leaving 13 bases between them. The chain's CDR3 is CASSYGQGWDEQYF. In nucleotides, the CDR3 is TGTGCCAGCAGTTACGGTCAGGGATGGGACGAGCAGTACTTC.

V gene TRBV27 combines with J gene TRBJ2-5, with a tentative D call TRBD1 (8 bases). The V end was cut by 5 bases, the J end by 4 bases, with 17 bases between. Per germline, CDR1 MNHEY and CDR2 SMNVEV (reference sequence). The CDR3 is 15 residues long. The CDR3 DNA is TGTGCCAGCAGTACGTTACAGGGGGGGCGAGAGACCCAGTACTTC. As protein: CASSTLQGGRETQYF.

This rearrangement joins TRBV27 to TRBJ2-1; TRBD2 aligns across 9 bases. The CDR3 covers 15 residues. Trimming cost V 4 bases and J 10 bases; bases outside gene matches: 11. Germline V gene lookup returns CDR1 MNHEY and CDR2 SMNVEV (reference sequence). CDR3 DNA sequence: TGTGCCAGCAGTTCGCGTAGCGGGGGACTTGGAGAGCAGTTCTTC. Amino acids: CASSSRSGGLGEQFF.

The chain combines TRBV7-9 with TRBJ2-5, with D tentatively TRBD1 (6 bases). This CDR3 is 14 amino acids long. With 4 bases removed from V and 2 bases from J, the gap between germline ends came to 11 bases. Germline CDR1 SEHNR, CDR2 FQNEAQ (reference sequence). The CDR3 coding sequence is TGTGCCAGCAGCTCACAGGGTCGGCAAGAGACCCAGTACTTC. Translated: CASSSQGRQETQYF.

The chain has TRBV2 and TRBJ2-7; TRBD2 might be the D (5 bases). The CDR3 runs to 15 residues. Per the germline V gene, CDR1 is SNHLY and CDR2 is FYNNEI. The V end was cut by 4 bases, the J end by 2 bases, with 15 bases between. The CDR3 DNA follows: TGTGCCAGCAGTGTAATGAGCGGAGGTACCTACGAGCAGTACTTC. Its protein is CASSVMSGGTYEQYF.

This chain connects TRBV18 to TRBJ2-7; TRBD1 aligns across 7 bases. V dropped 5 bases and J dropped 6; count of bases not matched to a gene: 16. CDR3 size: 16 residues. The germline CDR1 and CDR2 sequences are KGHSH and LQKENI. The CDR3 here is CASSADRAVGLGEQYF. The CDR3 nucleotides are TGTGCCAGCTCAGCCGACAGGGCGGTGGGGCTGGGCGAGCAGTACTTC.

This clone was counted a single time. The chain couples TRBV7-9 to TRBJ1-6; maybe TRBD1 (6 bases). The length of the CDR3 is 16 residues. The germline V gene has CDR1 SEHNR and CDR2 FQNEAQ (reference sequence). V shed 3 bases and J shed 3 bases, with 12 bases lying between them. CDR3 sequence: CASSFRQGNYNSPLHF. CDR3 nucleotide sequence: TGTGCCAGCAGCTTCCGTCAGGGGAACTATAATTCACCCCTCCACTTT. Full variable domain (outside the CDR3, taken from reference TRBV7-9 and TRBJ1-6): DTGVSQNPRHKITKRGQNVTFRCDPISEHNRLYWYRQTLGQGPEFLTYFQNEAQLEKSRLLSDRFSAERPKGSFSTLEIQRTEQGDSAMYLCASSFRQGNYNSPLHFGNGTRLTVT.

This chain's CDR3 is CASSEGLAGTISYNEQFF. In DNA form, the CDR3 reads TGTGCCAGCAGCGAAGGACTAGCGGGGACGATCTCCTACAATGAGCAGTTCTTC. V gene TRBV9 combines with J gene TRBJ2-1; TRBD2 aligns across 12 bases. Germline loops: CDR1 SGDLS, CDR2 YYNGEE. Trimming took 3 bases from V and 0 from J; bases not matched to a gene: 7. This CDR3 contains 18 residues.

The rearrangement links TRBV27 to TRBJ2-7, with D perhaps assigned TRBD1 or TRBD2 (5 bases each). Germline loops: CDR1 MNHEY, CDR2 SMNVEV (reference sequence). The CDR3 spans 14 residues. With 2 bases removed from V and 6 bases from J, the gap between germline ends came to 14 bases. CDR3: CASSLRGALVEQYF. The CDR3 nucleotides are TGTGCCAGCAGTTTACGAGGGGCCCTAGTCGAGCAGTACTTC.

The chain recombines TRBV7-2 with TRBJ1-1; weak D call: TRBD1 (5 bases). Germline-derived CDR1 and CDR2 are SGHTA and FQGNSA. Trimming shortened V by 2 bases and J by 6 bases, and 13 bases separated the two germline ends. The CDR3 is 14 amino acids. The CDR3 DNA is TGTGCCAGCAGCTTAAATGGGGGATATCCTGAAGCTTTCTTT. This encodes CASSLNGGYPEAFF.

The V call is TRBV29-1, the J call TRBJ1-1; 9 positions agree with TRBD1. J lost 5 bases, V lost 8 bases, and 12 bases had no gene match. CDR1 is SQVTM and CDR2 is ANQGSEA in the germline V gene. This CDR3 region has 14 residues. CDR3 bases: TGCAGCTCCCAAGTCGGGACAGGGACGACTGAAGCTTTCTTT. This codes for CSSQVGTGTTEAFF.

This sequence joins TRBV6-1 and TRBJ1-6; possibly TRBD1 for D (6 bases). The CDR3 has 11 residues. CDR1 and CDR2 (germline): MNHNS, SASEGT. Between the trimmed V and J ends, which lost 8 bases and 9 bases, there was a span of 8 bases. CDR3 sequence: CASGGPSPLHF. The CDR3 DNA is TGTGCCAGCGGGGGGCCTTCACCCCTCCACTTT.

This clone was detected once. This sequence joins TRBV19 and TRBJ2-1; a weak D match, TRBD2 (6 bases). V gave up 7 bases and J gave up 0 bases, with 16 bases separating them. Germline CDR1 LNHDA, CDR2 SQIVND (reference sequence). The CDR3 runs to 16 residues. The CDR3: CASISSGSGSYNEQFF. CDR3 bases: TGTGCCAGTATTTCGAGCGGGTCAGGCTCCTACAATGAGCAGTTCTTC.

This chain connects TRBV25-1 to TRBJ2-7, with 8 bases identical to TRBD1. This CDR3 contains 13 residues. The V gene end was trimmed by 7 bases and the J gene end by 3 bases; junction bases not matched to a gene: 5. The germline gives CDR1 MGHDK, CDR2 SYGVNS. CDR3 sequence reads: CASNAGGYYEQYF. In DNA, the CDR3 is TGTGCCAGCAACGCAGGGGGCTACTACGAGCAGTACTTC.

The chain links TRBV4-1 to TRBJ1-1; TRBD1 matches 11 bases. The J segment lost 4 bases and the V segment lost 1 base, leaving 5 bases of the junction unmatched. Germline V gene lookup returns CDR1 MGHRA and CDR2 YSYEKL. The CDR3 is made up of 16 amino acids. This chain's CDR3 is CASSQVGQGAGTEAFF. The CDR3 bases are TGCGCCAGCAGCCAAGTAGGACAGGGGGCGGGCACTGAAGCTTTCTTT.

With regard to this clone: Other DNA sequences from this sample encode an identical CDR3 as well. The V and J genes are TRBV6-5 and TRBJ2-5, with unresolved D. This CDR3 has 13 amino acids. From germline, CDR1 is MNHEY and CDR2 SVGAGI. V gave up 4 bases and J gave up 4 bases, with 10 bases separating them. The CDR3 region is CASSWGLGETQYF. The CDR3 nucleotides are TGTGCCAGCAGTTGGGGTTTGGGAGAGACCCAGTACTTC.

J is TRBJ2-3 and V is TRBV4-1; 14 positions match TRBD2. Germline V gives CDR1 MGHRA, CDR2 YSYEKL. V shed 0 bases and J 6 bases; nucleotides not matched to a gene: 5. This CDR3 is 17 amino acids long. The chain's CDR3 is CASSQDPGLAGADTQYF. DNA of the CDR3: TGCGCCAGCAGCCAAGATCCGGGACTAGCGGGAGCCGATACGCAGTATTTT.

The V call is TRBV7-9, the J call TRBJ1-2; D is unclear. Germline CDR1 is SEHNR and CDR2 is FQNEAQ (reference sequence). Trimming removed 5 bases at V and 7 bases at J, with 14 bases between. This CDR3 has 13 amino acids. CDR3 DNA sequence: TGTGCCAGCAGCCAGTGGGGTACGAGTGGCTACACCTTC. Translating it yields CASSQWGTSGYTF.